This entry is about one T cell receptor beta chain. RNA, at about 0.45 to 1 ug, was reverse transcribed with random hexamers. MiXCR, applied by TCRdb to the immunoSEQ multiplex PCR reads, yields one record per CDR3 protein. This table holds 120,000 or so distinct CDR3 sequences, over 90% found once. V lost 0 bases and J lost 2, with 2 bases in between. Germline CDR1 and CDR2: SGHTA and FQGNSA. This CDR3 contains 13 residues. This sample is drawn from a study of CD8 T cells in Susac syndrome. The specimen sequenced was CD4+ T cells from PBMCs. This receptor was obtained from a human donor in good health. The chain links TRBV7-2 to TRBJ2-1, with D hard to call. Here the CDR3 DNA reads TGTGCCAGCAGCTTAGCTCCCTACAATGAGCAGTTCTTC. It translates to CASSLAPYNEQFF.